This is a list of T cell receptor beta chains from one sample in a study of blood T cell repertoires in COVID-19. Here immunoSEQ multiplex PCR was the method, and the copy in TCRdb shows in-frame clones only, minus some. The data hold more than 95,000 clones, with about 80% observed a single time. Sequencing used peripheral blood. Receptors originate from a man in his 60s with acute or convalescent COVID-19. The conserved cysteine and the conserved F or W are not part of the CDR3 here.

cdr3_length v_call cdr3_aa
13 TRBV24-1 ATSGGGGPNYGYT
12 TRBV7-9 ASSSAAGDYTQY
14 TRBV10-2 ASSESWRRSGGEQY
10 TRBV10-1 ASSDGSPGQF
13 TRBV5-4 ASSIGSFGRNEQF
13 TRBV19 ASSISQGAIYRKH
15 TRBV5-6 ASSPSGLAGFPGELF
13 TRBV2 ASSEQGQGYTEAF
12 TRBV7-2 ASSPGQHNQPQH
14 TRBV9 ASSVAGTSYTGELF
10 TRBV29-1 SARGSIDGYT
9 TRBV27 ASREADTQY
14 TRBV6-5 ASSFTSGGIAGELF
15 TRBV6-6 ASSPIHGREGNYGYT
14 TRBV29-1 SVAAPGTGSTGELF